This T cell receptor (beta chain) was sequenced for a study of TIL therapy for anti-PD-1-resistant metastatic lung cancer. As regards this clone: Antigen specificity is unknown.

Time point described: pre-treatment sample, taken before nivolumab and TIL therapy. Tumor tissue came from excised metastases, mostly pleural nodules or supraclavicular lymph nodes. Sequencing used immunoSEQ v3. The protocol was immunoSEQ multiplex PCR, while the TCRdb copy is restricted to in-frame clones and leaves out a portion. The table has about 100,000 clones, just over 65% seen once. Broader study findings: Many TIL product clones were absent from baseline tumor, suggesting clonal contraction.

This TCR was recovered from a person between 25 and 80 years old with non-small cell lung cancer. The specimen was tumor tissue, collected at baseline.

The CDR3 DNA reads as TGCAGTGCTAGTGGGAGCTCCTATAATTCACCCCTCCACTTT. Its translation: CSASGSSYNSPLHF. The chain couples TRBV20-1 to TRBJ1-6, with D uncertain. This CDR3 has 14 residues. Germline V CDR1 and CDR2: DFQATT, SNEGSKA (reference sequence). V lost 3 bases and J 0 bases, leaving 6 bases between the germline ends.